The 27 T cell receptor beta chains in this list originate from one sample, sequenced in a study of CD8 T cells in Susac syndrome. Random hexamers were used to reverse transcribe roughly 0.45 to 1 ug of RNA. Each CDR3 protein is one row after TCRdb ran MiXCR on the immunoSEQ multiplex PCR reads. The table lists about 180,000 distinct CDR3 sequences, almost 96% of them singletons. Material: CD4+ T cells from PBMCs. The receptor source for this set is a human donor with multiple sclerosis.

The chain links TRBV15 to TRBJ1-2; maybe TRBD1 (5 bases). CDR1 and CDR2 from the germline V gene are LNHNV and YYDKDF (reference sequence). V lost 0 bases and J 6 bases, leaving 17 bases between the germline ends. The CDR3 has 16 amino acids. CDR3 nucleotides: TGTGCCACCAGCAGAGATCAATGGGGGTTACGTGATGGCTACACCTTC. This codes for CATSRDQWGLRDGYTF. Full variable domain (outside the CDR3, taken from reference TRBV15 and TRBJ1-2): DAMVIQNPRYQVTQFGKPVTLSCSQTLNHNVMYWYQQKSSQAPKLLFHYYDKDFNNEADTPDNFQSRRPNTSFCFLDIRSPGLGDTAMYLCATSRDQWGLRDGYTFGSGTRLTVV.

The chain uses TRBV5-4 and TRBJ1-2; the match to TRBD1 covers 7 bases. This CDR3 comprises 13 residues. Germline V lookup: CDR1 SGHNT, CDR2 YYREEE (reference sequence). With 4 bases clipped from V and 2 bases from J, the junction kept 2 bases outside the gene matches. The CDR3 loop is CASSKDRNYGYTF. In DNA, the CDR3 is TGTGCCAGCAGCAAGGACAGGAACTATGGCTACACCTTC.

This chain connects TRBV29-1 to TRBJ2-1; D tentatively reads TRBD1 or TRBD2 (5 bases each). Trimming removed 3 bases at V and 4 bases at J, with 22 bases between. The CDR3 totals 17 residues. Germline assignment: CDR1 SQVTM and CDR2 ANQGSEA. The CDR3 reads CSVDSGQSTNQYNEQFF. The DNA of the CDR3 is TGCAGCGTTGACAGCGGACAATCCACAAACCAATACAATGAGCAGTTCTTC.

The rearrangement uses TRBV18 and TRBJ2-6, with D tentatively TRBD1 (5 bases). The CDR3 has 16 amino acids. CDR1 is KGHSH, CDR2 LQKENI, per germline. With 3 bases removed from V and 0 bases from J, the gap between germline ends came to 9 bases. The CDR3 sequence is CASSPQGSSGANVLTF. CDR3 sequence (DNA): TGTGCCAGCTCACCTCAGGGTTCCTCTGGGGCCAACGTCCTGACTTTC.

The chain joins TRBV30 to TRBJ2-1; D is perhaps TRBD2 (6 bases). Germline CDR1 reads GTSNPN; CDR2 reads SVGIG (reference sequence). Trimming took 5 bases from V and 8 from J, leaving 10 bases between them. The CDR3 is 11 residues long. CDR3 in amino acids: CAWEERDEQFF. In DNA form, the CDR3 reads TGTGCCTGGGAAGAGCGGGATGAGCAGTTCTTC.

The chain joins TRBV9 to TRBJ2-7, with D perhaps given as TRBD1 or TRBD2 (5 bases each). The CDR3 covers 14 residues. Germline V gene data show CDR1 as SGDLS and CDR2 as YYNGEE. Between the trimmed V and J ends, which lost 2 bases and 6 bases, there was a span of 15 bases. CDR3 protein: CASSVSWGRSEQYF. The CDR3 coding sequence is TGTGCCAGCAGCGTCTCCTGGGGACGCTCCGAGCAGTACTTC.

The J gene is TRBJ2-7, the V gene TRBV29-1; possible D gene TRBD1, 5 bases. The CDR3 totals 12 residues. V gave up 3 bases and J gave up 3 bases, with 9 bases separating them. Per the germline V gene, CDR1 is SQVTM and CDR2 is ANQGSEA. In nucleotides, the CDR3 is TGCAGCGTTGAGGGCCAGGGCTACGAGCAGTACTTC. It codes for CSVEGQGYEQYF.

The chain is built from TRBV2 and TRBJ2-1; no definite D call. Trimming shortened V by 2 bases and J by 8 bases, and 7 bases separated the two germline ends. CDR3 length: 12 amino acids. The germline CDR1 and CDR2 sequences are SNHLY and FYNNEI. CDR3 nucleotides: TGTGCCAGCAGTGAACCATGGCATGAGCAGTTCTTC. Amino acids: CASSEPWHEQFF.

CDR3 nucleotide sequence: TGTGCCAGCAGCCCCAGAGGACAGAGCAACTACGAGCAGTACTTC. Protein product: CASSPRGQSNYEQYF. V usage is TRBV7-6 and J usage is TRBJ2-7, with D possibly TRBD1 on 6 matching bases. This CDR3 spans 15 amino acids. Germline lookup yields CDR1 SGHVS and CDR2 FNYEAQ. Trimming stripped 5 bases from V and 3 bases from J, with 17 bases between.

This clonotype was detected only once. The chain couples TRBV24-1 to TRBJ1-6; D is undetermined. The CDR3 has 16 residues. Trimming took off 3 bases at V and 7 bases at J, with 15 bases between the two ends. Germline lookup yields CDR1 KGHDR and CDR2 SFDVKD. The CDR3 DNA sequence: TGTGCCACCAGTGATCCGCGGGTACCACAGAATTCACCCCTCCACTTT. As protein: CATSDPRVPQNSPLHF.

V is TRBV6-1 and J is TRBJ2-3, with D perhaps TRBD2 (5 bases). This CDR3 region has 16 residues. Germline CDR1 reads MNHNS; CDR2 reads SASEGT. Trimming stripped 6 bases from V and 1 base from J, with 17 bases between. In nucleotides, the CDR3 is TGTGCCAGCAGCCCCGTCGGGCTAGCAGGCACAGATACGCAGTATTTT. This translates into CASSPVGLAGTDTQYF.

The chain is built from TRBV13 and TRBJ1-4, with 9 bases identical to TRBD1. Per germline, CDR1 PRHDT and CDR2 FYEKMQ (reference sequence). The V segment lost 5 bases and the J segment 8 bases; nucleotides outside the gene matches: 12. The CDR3 runs 16 residues. The CDR3 protein is CASSRTGVVGGEKLFF. CDR3 sequence (DNA): TGTGCCAGCAGCCGGACAGGGGTGGTTGGCGGGGAAAAACTGTTTTTT.

V is TRBV20-1 and J is TRBJ1-1; perhaps TRBD1 as D (6 bases). This CDR3 spans 11 amino acids. V lost 7 bases and J 5 bases, leaving 11 bases between the germline ends. The germline V gene encodes CDR1 DFQATT and CDR2 SNEGSKA (reference sequence). The CDR3 sequence is CSERGLTEAFF. In nucleotides, the CDR3 is TGCAGTGAGAGGGGGTTGACTGAAGCTTTCTTT.

The chain couples TRBV9 to TRBJ2-7, with D possibly being TRBD2 (6 bases). The V gene lost 0 bases and the J gene lost 2 bases, with 12 bases spanning the gap. The CDR3 contains 15 residues. Germline CDR1 reads SGDLS; CDR2 reads YYNGEE. In nucleotides, the CDR3 is TGTGCCAGCAGCGTAGCTTCCGGAGGGGCCTACGAGCAGTACTTC. This sequence encodes CASSVASGGAYEQYF.

The chain recombines TRBV9 with TRBJ1-6; TRBD1 aligns across 7 bases. The trim removed 2 bases at V and 6 bases at J, leaving 2 bases unmatched. This CDR3 region has 14 residues. CDR1 and CDR2 (germline): SGDLS, YYNGEE. CDR3 nucleotide sequence: TGTGCCAGCAGCGTGGGACAGCCTAATTCACCCCTCCACTTT. It specifies CASSVGQPNSPLHF.

This clonotype has a single count. The gene calls are TRBV20-1 and TRBJ2-7; TRBD2 matches 7 bases. V dropped 5 bases and J dropped 3; count of bases not matched to a gene: 7. Looked up from germline, CDR1 is DFQATT and CDR2 is SNEGSKA (reference sequence). The length of the CDR3 is 13 residues. CDR3: CSADPGLNYEQYF. The CDR3, as DNA: TGCAGTGCTGATCCGGGACTAAACTACGAGCAGTACTTC.

This chain joins TRBV29-1 and TRBJ2-5, with D possibly TRBD2 on 5 matching bases. The germline V gene has CDR1 SQVTM and CDR2 ANQGSEA. The CDR3 sequence is 10 residues long. V lost 6 bases to trimming and J lost 3 bases, with 5 bases between them. CDR3 DNA sequence: TGCAGCGTGCGGGAAGAGACCCAGTACTTC. It specifies CSVREETQYF.

V usage is TRBV12-3 or TRBV12-4 and J usage is TRBJ2-1; D may be TRBD1 or TRBD2 (6 bases each). V lost 7 bases and J lost 1, with 11 bases in between. There are 14 residues in the CDR3. CDR3 in amino acids: CASTGGLSYNEQFF. CDR3 sequence (DNA): TGTGCCAGCACCGGGGGCTTATCCTACAATGAGCAGTTCTTC.

The chain uses TRBV28 and TRBJ2-5; 7 bases fit TRBD1. Germline lookup yields CDR1 MDHEN and CDR2 SYDVKM. The CDR3 loop spans 14 amino acids. V was pared by 5 bases and J by 4 bases, with 7 bases of the junction left unmatched. In DNA form, the CDR3 reads TGTGCCAGCAGTCCACAGGGGTCGCGAGAGACCCAGTACTTC. Protein: CASSPQGSRETQYF.

This clonotype turned up a few times. V usage is TRBV13 and J usage is TRBJ2-5; D perhaps matches TRBD2 (6 bases). This CDR3 comprises 14 residues. V lost 4 bases, J lost 9 bases, and 18 bases lay in between. The germline gives CDR1 PRHDT, CDR2 FYEKMQ (reference sequence). This chain's CDR3 is CASSSRDQTGAQYF. The CDR3 DNA is TGTGCCAGCAGCTCCCGGGACCAAACGGGGGCCCAGTACTTC.

The gene calls are TRBV20-1 and TRBJ1-2, with D possibly matching TRBD1 (5 bases). CDR1 and CDR2 from the germline V gene are DFQATT and SNEGSKA (reference sequence). The CDR3 sequence is 14 residues long. Trimming left V 5 bases short and J 4 bases short, with 17 bases between. The CDR3 bases are TGCAGTGCTGGAGGGACTCAGTCGGGCTATGGCTACACCTTC. Translating gives CSAGGTQSGYGYTF.

The J gene is TRBJ1-1, the V gene TRBV12-3 or TRBV12-4, with unresolved D. The CDR3 runs to 15 residues. V was cut by 3 bases and J by 5 bases, with 16 bases left in between. The CDR3 sequence: CASSFRSGGWTEAFF. As DNA, the CDR3 is TGTGCCAGCAGTTTTAGGTCCGGAGGGTGGACTGAAGCTTTCTTT.

The chain combines TRBV15 with TRBJ2-3, with 13 nucleotides matching TRBD2. The CDR3 sequence is 16 residues long. With V trimmed by 5 bases and J by 2 bases, 4 bases remained unmatched. Germline V CDR1 and CDR2: LNHNV, YYDKDF (reference sequence). CDR3: CATSSGLAGYTDTQYF. The CDR3 region has the DNA TGTGCCACCAGCTCGGGACTAGCGGGGTACACAGATACGCAGTATTTT.

The CDR3 bases are TGTGCCAGCAGCCAGACATGGGGCCTAGACGGCTACACCTTC. Amino acids: CASSQTWGLDGYTF. This chain uses TRBV3-1 with TRBJ1-2; D possibly corresponds to TRBD1 (5 bases). V lost 3 bases and J lost 8, with 16 bases in between. This CDR3 comprises 14 residues. Germline V lookup: CDR1 LGHDT, CDR2 YNNKEL (reference sequence).

The V call is TRBV20-1, the J call TRBJ2-3; TRBD2 aligns across 14 bases. The CDR3 covers 14 residues. Trimming took 5 bases from V and 4 from J; bases not matched to a gene: 2. The germline gives CDR1 DFQATT, CDR2 SNEGSKA (reference sequence). CDR3 DNA: TGCAGTGCTCGGGGACTAGCGGGGGCAGATACGCAGTATTTT. Its translation is CSARGLAGADTQYF.

The genes are TRBV19 and TRBJ2-3, with 11 bases that match TRBD2. Germline V lookup: CDR1 LNHDA, CDR2 SQIVND (reference sequence). J gave up 4 bases and V 2 bases, and 5 bases lay outside the gene matches. The CDR3 length is 16 residues. CDR3 in DNA: TGTGCCAGTAGTATAATGACGGGACTAGCGGCAGATACGCAGTATTTT. Translation gives CASSIMTGLAADTQYF.

This chain connects TRBV7-3 to TRBJ2-2; D gene ambiguous. The V gene lost 6 bases and the J gene lost 6 bases, with 17 bases spanning the gap. Germline V gene lookup returns CDR1 SGHTA and CDR2 FQGTGA. CDR3 length: 15 residues. CDR3 DNA sequence: TGTGCCAGCAGTCCTAGAGGCCCCGCCCCCGGGGAGCTGTTTTTT. Encoded protein: CASSPRGPAPGELFF.